The rows below give T cell receptor beta chains drawn from one sample of a study of blood T cells in healthy people across ages. TCRdb called the 5' RACE reads again in MiXCR, with one record for every CDR3 protein. The sample records more than 800,000 distinct CDR3 sequences, 45% being singletons. Material: blood. All receptors derive from an older woman in good health. The CDR3 runs from the conserved cysteine through the conserved F or W. The D gene is left open where the match is weak. A row's size may be missing; if present it is once, few, many or a size class.

CDR3: CAIRDRAGGDEQFF; DNA: TGTGCCATCAGAGACCGAGCGGGAGGCGATGAGCAGTTCTTC; D: TRBD2; size: few; V: TRBV10-3; J: TRBJ2-1
CDR3: CASSPGQASNQPQHF; DNA: TGTGCCAGCAGCCCCGGACAGGCGAGCAATCAGCCCCAGCATTTT; D: TRBD1; size: NA; V: TRBV11-2; J: TRBJ1-5
CDR3: CASSLPGHAYEQYF; DNA: TGTGCCAGCAGCTTACCAGGACATGCCTACGAGCAGTACTTC; D: NA; size: NA; V: TRBV7-2; J: TRBJ2-7
CDR3: CASSQAAGTYNEQFF; DNA: TGTGCCAGCAGCCAAGCAGCGGGAACCTACAATGAGCAGTTCTTC; D: TRBD2; size: NA; V: TRBV4-2; J: TRBJ2-1
CDR3: CATSDAGTGGNQPQHF; DNA: TGTGCCACCAGTGATGCCGGGACAGGTGGCAATCAGCCCCAGCATTTT; D: TRBD1; size: NA; V: TRBV24-1; J: TRBJ1-5
CDR3: CASSDPGDNYGYTF; DNA: TGCGCCAGCAGCGATCCAGGGGATAACTATGGCTACACCTTC; D: NA; size: few; V: TRBV5-1; J: TRBJ1-2
CDR3: CSARDWQSSYNEQFF; DNA: TGCAGTGCTAGAGATTGGCAGAGCTCCTACAATGAGCAGTTCTTC; D: NA; size: NA; V: TRBV20-1; J: TRBJ2-1
CDR3: CASKYSGRAIPEQYF; DNA: TGTGCCAGCAAGTATAGCGGGAGGGCCATCCCCGAGCAGTACTTC; D: TRBD2; size: NA; V: TRBV2; J: TRBJ2-7
CDR3: CATSRGRFNTEAFF; DNA: TGTGCCACCAGCAGAGGCAGGTTTAACACTGAAGCTTTCTTT; D: NA; size: few; V: TRBV15; J: TRBJ1-1
CDR3: CAGDDRGRYNEQFF; DNA: TGTGCCGGCGATGACAGGGGTCGCTACAATGAGCAGTTCTTC; D: TRBD1; size: NA; V: TRBV6-1; J: TRBJ2-1
CDR3: CASSETGPGSYEQYF; DNA: TGTGCCAGCAGTGAAACAGGGCCGGGGTCCTACGAGCAGTACTTC; D: NA; size: NA; V: TRBV25-1; J: TRBJ2-7
CDR3: CASSPQGGGLAGVGYNEQFF; DNA: TGTGCCAGCAGCCCCCAGGGGGGGGGACTAGCGGGAGTGGGGTACAATGAGCAGTTCTTC; D: TRBD2; size: NA; V: TRBV9; J: TRBJ2-1
CDR3: CASSRGQWDQPQHF; DNA: TGTGCCAGCAGCCGAGGACAGTGGGATCAGCCCCAGCATTTT; D: NA; size: NA; V: TRBV7-2; J: TRBJ1-5
CDR3: CAIGRERQSSYNEQFF; DNA: TGTGCCATCGGAAGGGAGAGACAGAGCTCCTACAATGAGCAGTTCTTC; D: NA; size: NA; V: TRBV10-3; J: TRBJ2-1
CDR3: CASTRTFEGGAGETQYF; DNA: TGTGCCAGCACCCGAACGTTTGAGGGAGGGGCGGGAGAGACCCAGTACTTC; D: TRBD2; size: NA; V: TRBV7-2; J: TRBJ2-5
CDR3: CASSLNSGNTGELFF; DNA: TGTGCCAGCAGCTTAAATAGCGGCAACACCGGGGAGCTGTTTTTT; D: NA; size: NA; V: TRBV7-2; J: TRBJ2-2
CDR3: CASSQELGFEQYF; DNA: TGCGCCAGCAGCCAAGAGCTAGGCTTCGAGCAGTACTTC; D: NA; size: many; V: TRBV4-1; J: TRBJ2-7
CDR3: CASSQVRTGGARDSPLHF; DNA: TGTGCCAGCAGCCAAGTGAGGACAGGGGGCGCGAGAGATTCACCCCTCCACTTT; D: TRBD1; size: NA; V: TRBV3-1; J: TRBJ1-6
CDR3: CAGSPPIGGGNEQFF; DNA: TGTGCCGGCAGCCCTCCCATCGGGGGGGGGAATGAGCAGTTCTTC; D: TRBD2; size: once; V: TRBV6-2/TRBV6-3; J: TRBJ2-1
CDR3: CASSLELAALKETQYF; DNA: TGTGCCAGCAGCTTAGAACTAGCGGCCTTAAAAGAGACCCAGTACTTC; D: TRBD2; size: NA; V: TRBV7-2; J: TRBJ2-5
CDR3: CSVLGLADYNEQFF; DNA: TGCAGCGTCCTCGGACTAGCAGATTACAATGAGCAGTTCTTC; D: TRBD2; size: few; V: TRBV29-1; J: TRBJ2-1
CDR3: CASRRGRGRTEAFF; DNA: TGTGCCAGCAGGAGGGGGAGGGGTAGGACTGAAGCTTTCTTT; D: NA; size: NA; V: TRBV12-3/TRBV12-4; J: TRBJ1-1
CDR3: CASTGQGSGQYF; DNA: TGTGCCAGCACAGGACAGGGTTCGGGGCAGTACTTC; D: TRBD1; size: few; V: TRBV25-1; J: TRBJ2-4
CDR3: CASSVLSQETQYF; DNA: TGTGCCAGCAGTGTTTTATCCCAAGAGACCCAGTACTTC; D: NA; size: NA; V: TRBV2; J: TRBJ2-5
CDR3: CSAMEAGGLHEQFF; DNA: TGCAGTGCTATGGAAGCGGGAGGGCTTCATGAGCAGTTCTTC; D: TRBD2; size: few; V: TRBV20-1; J: TRBJ2-1
CDR3: CASSLVRLGGNNEQFF; DNA: TGTGCCAGCAGCTTAGTGCGGTTAGGAGGCAACAATGAGCAGTTCTTC; D: NA; size: NA; V: TRBV13; J: TRBJ2-1
CDR3: CSAISGTGDTF; DNA: TGCAGTGCGATCTCAGGGACCGGCGACACCTTC; D: NA; size: NA; V: TRBV20-1; J: TRBJ1-2
CDR3: CASSFPSSYNEQFF; DNA: TGTGCCAGCAGCTTCCCTAGCTCCTACAATGAGCAGTTCTTC; D: NA; size: NA; V: TRBV7-8; J: TRBJ2-1
CDR3: CSATSGIEQFF; DNA: TGCAGTGCGACTAGCGGCATTGAGCAGTTCTTC; D: TRBD2; size: few; V: TRBV20-1; J: TRBJ2-1
CDR3: CASTWIGGGYNEQFF; DNA: TGTGCCAGCACCTGGATCGGGGGGGGCTACAATGAGCAGTTCTTC; D: TRBD2; size: NA; V: TRBV6-1; J: TRBJ2-1
CDR3: CASSLGSRNYEQYF; DNA: TGTGCCAGCAGCTTAGGGTCCCGGAACTACGAGCAGTACTTC; D: NA; size: NA; V: TRBV7-9; J: TRBJ2-7
CDR3: CASSLRWSQQNEQFF; DNA: TGTGCCAGCAGCTTACGTTGGTCCCAGCAAAATGAGCAGTTCTTC; D: NA; size: few; V: TRBV11-1; J: TRBJ2-1
CDR3: CASTPGQGAYEQFF; DNA: TGTGCCAGCACCCCGGGACAGGGGGCGTATGAGCAGTTCTTC; D: TRBD1; size: NA; V: TRBV2; J: TRBJ2-1
CDR3: CASSVEEMGLNTEAFF; DNA: TGTGCCAGCAGCGTAGAGGAAATGGGATTGAACACTGAAGCTTTCTTT; D: NA; size: NA; V: TRBV9; J: TRBJ1-1
CDR3: CASSTGQGTNYGYTF; DNA: TGCGCCAGCAGCACGGGACAGGGGACTAACTATGGCTACACCTTC; D: TRBD1; size: NA; V: TRBV5-1; J: TRBJ1-2
CDR3: CSARWVGMGNQPQHF; DNA: TGCAGTGCTAGGTGGGTGGGGATGGGCAATCAGCCCCAGCATTTT; D: NA; size: few; V: TRBV20-1; J: TRBJ1-5
CDR3: CASRSLAGVPETQYF; DNA: TGTGCCAGCAGGAGTCTAGCGGGAGTGCCAGAGACCCAGTACTTC; D: TRBD2; size: NA; V: TRBV27; J: TRBJ2-5
CDR3: CASSQGRIAYEQYF; DNA: TGTGCCAGCAGCCAAGGACGGATCGCCTACGAGCAGTACTTC; D: NA; size: NA; V: TRBV3-1; J: TRBJ2-7
CDR3: CSAPDRGRMNTEAFF; DNA: TGCAGTGCACCCGACAGGGGTCGAATGAACACTGAAGCTTTCTTT; D: TRBD1; size: NA; V: TRBV20-1; J: TRBJ1-1
CDR3: CASSQAIGGTSYNEQFF; DNA: TGCGCCAGCAGCCAAGCTATTGGCGGGACGTCATACAATGAGCAGTTCTTC; D: NA; size: NA; V: TRBV4-1; J: TRBJ2-1
CDR3: CASSLAWNLRERLGANVLTF; DNA: TGTGCCAGCAGCTTGGCATGGAACCTCAGGGAGAGACTTGGGGCCAACGTCCTGACTTTC; D: NA; size: NA; V: TRBV5-6; J: TRBJ2-6
CDR3: CASSLKGEGLTRLDTQYF; DNA: TGCGCCAGCAGCTTGAAAGGGGAGGGCTTGACCCGGTTGGATACGCAGTATTTT; D: TRBD2; size: NA; V: TRBV5-1; J: TRBJ2-3